The 9 T cell receptor beta chains given below trace back to one sample, sequenced in a study of long-term antiretroviral therapy in people with HIV. Researchers ran immunoSEQ v3.0 at survey level. Some clones are missing from TCRdb's copy, which holds only in-frame ones; the method was immunoSEQ multiplex PCR. The sample records just over 35,000 clones, approximately 94% being singletons. This specimen consisted of unsorted PBMCs, obtained 4.1 years after starting antiretroviral therapy. The source is a woman in her fifties or sixties with HIV.

In its sample, this clone was seen once. The chain uses TRBV19 and TRBJ2-5; the D gene is possibly TRBD1 (6 bases). This CDR3 is 14 amino acids long. Germline-derived CDR1 and CDR2 are LNHDA and SQIVND (reference sequence). V was shortened by 0 bases and J by 5 bases, with 10 bases between the two germline ends. CDR3 amino acids: CASSIDTGSETQYF. The CDR3 DNA reads TGTGCCAGTAGTATAGATACAGGGAGTGAGACCCAGTACTTC.

The genes are TRBV9 and TRBJ2-5; 10 bases match TRBD2. Looked up from germline, CDR1 is SGDLS and CDR2 is YYNGEE. The CDR3 length is 16 residues. J was trimmed by 4 bases and V by 2 bases; bases with no gene match: 8. The CDR3 DNA follows: TGTGCCAGCAGCGTCGGAGCGGGGGGGCCGGGAGAGACCCAGTACTTC. It specifies CASSVGAGGPGETQYF.

The chain is built from TRBV5-1 and TRBJ2-7, with TRBD1 identical over 7 bases. The germline V gene has CDR1 SGHRS and CDR2 YFSETQ. This CDR3 is built from 14 residues. Trimming at V came to 6 bases and at J to 5 bases, leaving 11 bases not matched to a gene. As DNA, the CDR3 is TGCGCCAGCAACTCCGGACAGGAAGTGGACGAGCAGTACTTC. Its protein product is CASNSGQEVDEQYF.

The chain employs TRBV5-1 and TRBJ1-6; TRBD1 is a possible D gene (5 bases). Trimming took off 6 bases at V and 5 bases at J, with 15 bases between the two ends. Germline V gene data show CDR1 as SGHRS and CDR2 as YFSETQ. The CDR3 totals 15 residues. The chain's CDR3 is CASKLQGQNNSPLHF. The CDR3 coding sequence is TGCGCCAGCAAACTGCAGGGTCAAAATAATTCACCCCTCCACTTT.

This chain links TRBV19 with TRBJ1-4, with unresolved D. The V end lost 6 bases, the J end lost 12 bases, and 5 bases lay between the germline ends. Germline values: CDR1 LNHDA, CDR2 SQIVND (reference sequence). The CDR3 covers 9 residues. The CDR3, as DNA: TGTGCCAGTAGGGACGAACTGTTTTTT. It encodes CASRDELFF.

The chain uses TRBV2 and TRBJ2-3; a possible D gene is TRBD2 (6 bases). Germline V gene sequence: CDR1 SNHLY, CDR2 FYNNEI. The CDR3 runs 14 residues. V lost 4 bases and J lost 3, with 11 bases in between. CDR3 protein: CASSARGQTDTQYF. CDR3 DNA: TGTGCCAGCAGTGCGCGGGGTCAAACAGATACGCAGTATTTT.

The V call is TRBV7-3, the J call TRBJ2-2; 8 nucleotides match TRBD2. The V gene end was trimmed by 4 bases and the J gene end by 4 bases; junction bases not matched to a gene: 8. The CDR3 loop spans 16 amino acids. CDR1 and CDR2 from the germline V gene are SGHTA and FQGTGA. The CDR3 loop is CASSSRGGRSTGELFF. As DNA, the CDR3 is TGTGCCAGCAGCTCCCGCGGGGGGCGGAGCACCGGGGAGCTGTTTTTT.

This sequence joins TRBV7-2 and TRBJ2-3; 9 bases are shared with TRBD2. This CDR3 is 14 amino acids long. V shed 1 base and J 6 bases; nucleotides not matched to a gene: 2. CDR1 and CDR2 (germline): SGHTA, FQGNSA. CDR3 region: CASSLGLAGDTQYF. Here the CDR3 DNA reads TGTGCCAGCAGCTTAGGTCTAGCGGGGGATACGCAGTATTTT. Drawing the rest from reference TRBV7-2 and TRBJ2-3, the complete variable domain is GAGVSQSPSNKVTEKGKDVELRCDPISGHTALYWYRQSLGQGLEFLIYFQGNSAPDKSGLPSDRFSAERTGGSVSTLTIQRTQQEDSAVYLCASSLGLAGDTQYFGPGTRLTVL.

The V call is TRBV7-8, the J call TRBJ2-2; TRBD2 might be the D (5 bases). Deletions cut 2 bases from V and 7 bases from J, with 8 bases between. Germline lookup yields CDR1 SGHVS and CDR2 FQNEAQ. This CDR3 has 13 residues. The CDR3 region is CASSLIRDGELFF. For the CDR3, the DNA is TGTGCCAGCAGCTTAATTCGGGACGGGGAGCTGTTTTTT.